The 24 T cell receptor beta chains in this list originate from one sample, sequenced in a study of a mutant IDH1 vaccine in newly diagnosed glioma. The assay was immunoSEQ multiplex PCR, and TCRdb's table has in-frame clones only and misses some. The sample lists 60,000 to 85,000 clones, 79% seen once, with more than 8% in the top ten. The time point is: baseline, week 1 (first vaccination visit). Noted treatment: pre-vaccination baseline after standard-of-care therapy. This specimen consisted of PBMCs, obtained from a glioma patient treated with radiotherapy, temozolomide or both. The receptors here all came from a man aged 50 or older with glioma.

There are many counts of this clone. The CDR3 region has the DNA TGTGCCAGCTCAACGGGACAGGGGGACGAGCAGTACTTC. Amino acid sequence: CASSTGQGDEQYF. This sequence joins TRBV18 and TRBJ2-7, with TRBD1 matching over 11 bases. V lost 5 bases, J lost 5 bases, and 2 bases stayed unmatched. There are 13 residues in the CDR3. Germline assignment: CDR1 KGHSH and CDR2 LQKENI.

This chain connects TRBV7-9 to TRBJ2-2, with D maybe TRBD2 (7 bases). Trimming stripped 2 bases from V and 5 bases from J, with 15 bases between. In germline, CDR1 is SEHNR, CDR2 FQNEAQ (reference sequence). The CDR3 runs 16 residues. Written as DNA, the CDR3 is TGTGCCAGCAGCTTACCGGGGGGCCCGCGGACCGGGGAGCTGTTTTTT. This encodes CASSLPGGPRTGELFF.

This clone was observed a handful of times. The rearrangement uses TRBV4-2 and TRBJ1-1; tentatively, D is TRBD1 (6 bases). Per the germline V gene, CDR1 is LGHNA and CDR2 is YNFKEQ. V shed 1 base and J shed 3 bases, with 6 bases lying between them. CDR3 length: 13 amino acids. The CDR3 nucleotides read TGTGCCAGCAGCCAAGGGACAGACACTGAAGCTTTCTTT. Amino acid sequence: CASSQGTDTEAFF.

This chain uses TRBV9 with TRBJ1-1, with D possibly being TRBD1 (5 bases). The CDR3 has 17 residues. Germline V CDR1 and CDR2: SGDLS, YYNGEE. The V gene lost 0 bases and the J gene lost 11 bases, with 26 bases spanning the gap. The DNA of the CDR3 is TGTGCCAGCAGCGTAGGGGTTCGAGGGACGCAATGGGAGGTGGCTTTCTTT. This codes for CASSVGVRGTQWEVAFF.

The chain combines TRBV19 with TRBJ1-2, with D tentatively TRBD1 (5 bases). The germline V and J ends were trimmed by 4 bases and 4 bases, with 10 bases remaining between them. The CDR3 runs to 13 residues. Germline assignment: CDR1 LNHDA and CDR2 SQIVND (reference sequence). The CDR3 protein is CASSTREPYGYTF. In nucleotides, the CDR3 is TGTGCCAGTAGTACCAGGGAACCCTATGGCTACACCTTC.

This chain uses TRBV7-6 with TRBJ2-1, with D possibly TRBD1 on 6 matching bases. The CDR3 is made up of 13 amino acids. Per the germline V gene, CDR1 is SGHVS and CDR2 is FNYEAQ. V dropped 4 bases and J dropped 4 bases, with 8 bases sitting between them. The DNA for the CDR3 is TGTGCCAGCAGCTCCGACAGGTACAATGAGCAGTTCTTC. Amino acids: CASSSDRYNEQFF.

The chain employs TRBV7-9 and TRBJ2-3; 12 bases are shared with TRBD1. This CDR3 is 15 amino acids long. J gave up 6 bases and V 5 bases, and 6 bases lay outside the gene matches. CDR1 SEHNR and CDR2 FQNEAQ come from the germline V gene (reference sequence). CDR3 coding DNA: TGTGCCAGCAGCCAAGGGACAGGGGGCTGGGATACGCAGTATTTT. It is translated as CASSQGTGGWDTQYF.

This sequence joins TRBV10-3 and TRBJ2-1, with 9 positions matching TRBD1. The V gene end was trimmed by 10 bases and the J gene end by 8 bases; junction bases not matched to a gene: 12. The germline gives CDR1 ENHRY, CDR2 SYGVKD. This CDR3 contains 14 residues. The CDR3 nucleotides read TGTGCCACGACCGTGGACAGGGGAGGTGATGAGCAGTTCTTC. Protein: CATTVDRGGDEQFF.

The chain joins TRBV7-6 to TRBJ1-1, with D possibly being TRBD1 (5 bases). Trimming stripped 5 bases from V and 3 bases from J, with 10 bases between. Per the germline V gene, CDR1 is SGHVS and CDR2 is FNYEAQ. The CDR3 length is 13 residues. CDR3 loop: CASSPIGDTEAFF. CDR3 in DNA: TGTGCCAGCAGCCCGATAGGGGACACTGAAGCTTTCTTT.

The chain joins TRBV29-1 to TRBJ1-2, with D unclear. CDR1 and CDR2 from the germline V gene are SQVTM and ANQGSEA. Trimming took off 3 bases at V and 4 bases at J, with 12 bases between the two ends. The length of the CDR3 is 13 residues. CDR3 sequence reads: CSVDTGFSYGYTF. In DNA, the CDR3 is TGCAGCGTTGACACGGGTTTCAGCTATGGCTACACCTTC.

The chain is built from TRBV4-2 and TRBJ2-2; D is possibly TRBD2 (5 bases). The CDR3 runs 15 residues. V was trimmed by 1 base and J by 4 bases, leaving 10 bases between them. CDR1 and CDR2 from the germline V gene are LGHNA and YNFKEQ. CDR3 in amino acids: CASSQGSAGTGELFF. CDR3 coding DNA: TGTGCCAGCAGCCAAGGATCGGCGGGCACCGGGGAGCTGTTTTTT.

This clone was found once. The CDR3: CASSQGGGGREKLFF. CDR3 coding DNA: TGCGCCAGCAGCCAAGGAGGGGGCGGGCGGGAAAAACTGTTTTTT. The chain joins TRBV4-3 to TRBJ1-4, with 7 bases fitting TRBD1. This CDR3 has 15 amino acids. Germline CDR1 LGHNA, CDR2 YSLEER. Trimming at V came to 1 base and at J to 8 bases, leaving 7 bases not matched to a gene.

V usage is TRBV11-2 and J usage is TRBJ1-2; D uncertain. The CDR3 totals 14 residues. Germline V gene lookup returns CDR1 SGHAT and CDR2 FQNNGV. Trimming left V 3 bases short and J 3 bases short, with 11 bases between. The CDR3 loop is CASSFSGPDYGYTF. In nucleotides, the CDR3 is TGTGCCAGCAGCTTCAGTGGCCCAGACTATGGCTACACCTTC.

This sequence joins TRBV30 and TRBJ2-6, with D unclear. Germline-derived CDR1 and CDR2 are GTSNPN and SVGIG (reference sequence). The CDR3 sequence is 13 residues long. Trimming removed 4 bases from V and 7 bases from J, with 11 bases in between. The CDR3 DNA reads TGTGCCTGGATTGGTTTTGGCGCCAACGTCCTGACTTTC. Its translation is CAWIGFGANVLTF.

The J gene is TRBJ1-4, the V gene TRBV11-2, with 10 nucleotides matching TRBD1. Unmatched junction bases numbered 6, after V lost 3 bases and J lost 8 bases. The germline V gene encodes CDR1 SGHAT and CDR2 FQNNGV. This CDR3 has 15 residues. The chain's CDR3 is CASSFGTGVKEKLFF. The CDR3 DNA sequence: TGTGCCAGCAGCTTCGGGACAGGGGTGAAAGAAAAACTGTTTTTT.

The V and J genes are TRBV5-4 and TRBJ2-7; TRBD1 matches at 9 bases. Losses at the gene ends were 4 bases for V and 7 bases for J; bases not matched to a gene: 12. The CDR3 runs 15 residues. Germline lookup yields CDR1 SGHNT and CDR2 YYREEE (reference sequence). CDR3 in DNA: TGTGCCAGCAGCGGACGGACAGGGGCTGCGAGTGAGCAGTACTTC. It encodes CASSGRTGAASEQYF.

In DNA form, the CDR3 reads TGTGCCACCAAGGTTACGGGAGGGAGTGAGCAGTTCTTC. This sequence encodes CATKVTGGSEQFF. The V call is TRBV19, the J call TRBJ2-1; 8 bases agree with TRBD2. The CDR3 extends over 13 amino acids. Trimming removed 10 bases from V and 9 bases from J; junction bases left unmatched: 11. The V gene's germline CDR1 is LNHDA and CDR2 SQIVND (reference sequence).

This rearrangement joins TRBV18 to TRBJ2-2; D is unresolved. This CDR3 region has 16 residues. The V gene's germline CDR1 is KGHSH and CDR2 LQKENI. With 2 bases removed from V and 6 bases from J, the gap between germline ends came to 16 bases. CDR3: CASSPRTPHQPGELFF. The CDR3 region has the DNA TGTGCCAGCTCACCAAGAACGCCACATCAACCCGGGGAGCTGTTTTTT.

The gene calls are TRBV18 and TRBJ1-1; unclear D gene. The CDR3 sequence is 15 residues long. CDR1 KGHSH and CDR2 LQKENI come from the germline V gene. V shed 3 bases and J shed 0 bases, with 11 bases lying between them. The DNA of the CDR3 is TGTGCCAGCTCACCCCCTGTCCGGCTGAACACTGAAGCTTTCTTT. Protein product: CASSPPVRLNTEAFF.

CDR3 residues: CASSIDFARGGDRVNEQFF. DNA for the CDR3: TGTGCCAGTAGTATAGACTTTGCTCGTGGAGGGGACAGGGTTAATGAGCAGTTCTTC. The V and J genes are TRBV19 and TRBJ2-1; TRBD1 agrees at 9 bases. Germline V lookup: CDR1 LNHDA, CDR2 SQIVND (reference sequence). The CDR3 totals 19 residues. V shed 0 bases, J shed 7 bases, and the junction held 16 bases outside the gene matches. Full variable domain (missing parts from reference TRBV19 and TRBJ2-1): DGGITQSPKYLFRKEGQNVTLSCEQNLNHDAMYWYRQDPGQGLRLIYYSQIVNDFQKGDIAEGYSVSREKKESFPLTVTSAQKNPTAFYLCASSIDFARGGDRVNEQFFGPGTRLTVL.

The genes are TRBV7-9 and TRBJ2-5; 12 nucleotides align to TRBD2. The length of the CDR3 is 17 residues. The germline CDR1 and CDR2 sequences are SEHNR and FQNEAQ (reference sequence). V gave up 6 bases and J gave up 0 bases; unmatched junction bases: 8. In DNA form, the CDR3 reads TGTGCCAGCAGTTCGCTTTCTAGCGGGGGGGACCAAGAGACCCAGTACTTC. Encoded protein: CASSSLSSGGDQETQYF. Based on the CDR3 plus reference TRBV7-9 and TRBJ2-5, the full variable domain is DTGVSQNPRHKITKRGQNVTFRCDPISEHNRLYWYRQTLGQGPEFLTYFQNEAQLEKSRLLSDRFSAERPKGSFSTLEIQRTEQGDSAMYLCASSSLSSGGDQETQYFGPGTRLLVL.

The chain combines TRBV6-4 with TRBJ2-7; D gene unclear. V was trimmed by 6 bases and J by 4 bases, leaving 16 bases between them. The CDR3 runs 14 residues. CDR1 MRHNA and CDR2 SNTAGT come from the germline V gene. Here the CDR3 DNA reads TGTGCCAGCAGGGAGATGGGCCGTGTTTACGAGCAGTACTTC. This encodes CASREMGRVYEQYF.

In its sample, this clone was seen once. The rearrangement joins TRBV7-8 to TRBJ1-2, with D possibly matching TRBD1 (6 bases). Germline CDR1 reads SGHVS; CDR2 reads FQNEAQ. Trimming took 0 bases from V and 5 from J, leaving 19 bases between them. This CDR3 contains 17 residues. The CDR3: CASSLARGDTLVYGYTF. CDR3 coding DNA: TGTGCCAGCAGCTTAGCGAGGGGGGACACCCTCGTTTATGGCTACACCTTC.

The chain is built from TRBV14 and TRBJ2-1; D unresolved. The CDR3 loop spans 11 amino acids. V was cut by 0 bases and J by 10 bases, with 4 bases left in between. The germline V gene has CDR1 SGHDN and CDR2 FVKESK. In DNA form, the CDR3 reads TGTGCCAGCAGCCAAGAGGCGGAGCAGTTCTTC. Its translation is CASSQEAEQFF.